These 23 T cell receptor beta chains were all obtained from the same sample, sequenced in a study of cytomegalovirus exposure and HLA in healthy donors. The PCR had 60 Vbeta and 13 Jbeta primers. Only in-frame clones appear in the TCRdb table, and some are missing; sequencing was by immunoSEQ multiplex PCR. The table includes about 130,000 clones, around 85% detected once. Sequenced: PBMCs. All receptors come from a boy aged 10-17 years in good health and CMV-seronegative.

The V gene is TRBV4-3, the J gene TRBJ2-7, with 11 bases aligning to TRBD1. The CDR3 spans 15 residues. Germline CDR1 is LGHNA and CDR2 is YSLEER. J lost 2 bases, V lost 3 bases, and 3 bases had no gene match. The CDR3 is CASSQSGQGAYEQYF. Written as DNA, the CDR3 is TGCGCCAGCAGCCAGTCGGGACAGGGGGCCTACGAGCAGTACTTC.

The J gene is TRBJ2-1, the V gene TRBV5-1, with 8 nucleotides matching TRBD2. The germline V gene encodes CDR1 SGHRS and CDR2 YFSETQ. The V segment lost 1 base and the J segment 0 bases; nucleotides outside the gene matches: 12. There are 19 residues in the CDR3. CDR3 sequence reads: CASSLKQSSGTSSYNEQFF. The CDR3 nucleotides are TGCGCCAGCAGCTTGAAGCAGAGTAGCGGGACCAGCTCCTACAATGAGCAGTTCTTC.

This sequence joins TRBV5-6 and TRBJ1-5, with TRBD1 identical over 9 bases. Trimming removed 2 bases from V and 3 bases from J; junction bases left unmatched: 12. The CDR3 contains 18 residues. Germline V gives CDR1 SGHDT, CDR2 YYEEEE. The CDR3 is CASSFEGPGQGINQPQHF. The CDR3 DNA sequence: TGTGCCAGCAGCTTCGAAGGTCCGGGACAGGGTATCAATCAGCCCCAGCATTTT.

The CDR3 is CASSLTSGGGEQYF. DNA for the CDR3: TGTGCCAGCAGTCTGACTAGCGGAGGGGGCGAGCAGTACTTC. V usage is TRBV27 and J usage is TRBJ2-7, with 9 bases identical to TRBD2. The germline gives CDR1 MNHEY, CDR2 SMNVEV (reference sequence). V trimming: 5 bases; J trimming: 6 bases; junction bases outside the gene matches: 8. The CDR3 consists of 14 residues.

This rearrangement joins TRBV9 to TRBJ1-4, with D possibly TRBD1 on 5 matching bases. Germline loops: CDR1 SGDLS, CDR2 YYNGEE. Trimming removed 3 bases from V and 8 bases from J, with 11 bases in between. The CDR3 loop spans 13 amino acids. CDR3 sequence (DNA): TGTGCCAGCAGCGCAGGGTCGGAGGAAAAACTGTTTTTT. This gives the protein CASSAGSEEKLFF.

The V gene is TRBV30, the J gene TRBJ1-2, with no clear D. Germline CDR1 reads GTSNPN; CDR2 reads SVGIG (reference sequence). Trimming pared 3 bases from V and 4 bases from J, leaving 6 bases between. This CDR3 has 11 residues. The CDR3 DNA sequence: TGTGCCTGGAGGGACTCCTATGGCTACACCTTC. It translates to CAWRDSYGYTF.

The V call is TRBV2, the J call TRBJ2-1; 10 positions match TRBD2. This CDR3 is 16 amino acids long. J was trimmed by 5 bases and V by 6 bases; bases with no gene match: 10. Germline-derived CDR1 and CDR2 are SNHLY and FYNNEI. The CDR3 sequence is CASRKGGTSANNEQFF. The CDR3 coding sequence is TGTGCCAGCAGAAAAGGAGGGACTAGCGCCAACAATGAGCAGTTCTTC. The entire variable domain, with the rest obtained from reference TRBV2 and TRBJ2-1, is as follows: EPEVTQTPSHQVTQMGQEVILRCVPISNHLYFYWYRQILGQKVEFLVSFYNNEISEKSEIFDDQFSVERPDGSNFTLKIRSTKLEDSAMYFCASRKGGTSANNEQFFGPGTRLTVL.

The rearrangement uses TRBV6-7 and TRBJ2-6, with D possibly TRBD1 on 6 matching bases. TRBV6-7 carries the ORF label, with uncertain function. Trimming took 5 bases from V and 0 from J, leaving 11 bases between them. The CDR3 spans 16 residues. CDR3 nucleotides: TGTGCCAGCAGTCTTACGACAGGCTCTGGGGCCAACGTCCTGACTTTC. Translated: CASSLTTGSGANVLTF.

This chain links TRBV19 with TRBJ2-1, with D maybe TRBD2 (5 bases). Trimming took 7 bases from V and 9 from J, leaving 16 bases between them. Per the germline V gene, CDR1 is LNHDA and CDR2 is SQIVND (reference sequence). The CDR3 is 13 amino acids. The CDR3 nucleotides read TGTGCCAGTACCCCGGCCGGAGGTTCTGAGCAGTTCTTC. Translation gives CASTPAGGSEQFF.

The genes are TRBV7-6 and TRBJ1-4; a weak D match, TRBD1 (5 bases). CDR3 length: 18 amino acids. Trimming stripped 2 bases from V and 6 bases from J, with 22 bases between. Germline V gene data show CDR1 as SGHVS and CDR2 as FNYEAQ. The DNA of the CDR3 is TGTGCCAGCAGCTTACGAATGGTCGCAGGGCAGGCTGATGAAAAACTGTTTTTT. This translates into CASSLRMVAGQADEKLFF.

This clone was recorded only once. The DNA of the CDR3 is TGTGCCAGCAGTTTATCGAACTGGGCAAACAGCTACAATGAGCAGTTCTTC. Protein sequence: CASSLSNWANSYNEQFF. The J gene is TRBJ2-1, the V gene TRBV27, with D uncertain. Germline V lookup: CDR1 MNHEY, CDR2 SMNVEV (reference sequence). There are 17 residues in the CDR3. V was trimmed by 0 bases and J by 3 bases, leaving 15 bases between them.

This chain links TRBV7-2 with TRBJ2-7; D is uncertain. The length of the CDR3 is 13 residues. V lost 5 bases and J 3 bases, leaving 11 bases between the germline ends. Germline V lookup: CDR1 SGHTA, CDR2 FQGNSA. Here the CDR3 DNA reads TGTGCCAGCAGCAACGTTGGCGGCTACGAGCAGTACTTC. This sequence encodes CASSNVGGYEQYF.

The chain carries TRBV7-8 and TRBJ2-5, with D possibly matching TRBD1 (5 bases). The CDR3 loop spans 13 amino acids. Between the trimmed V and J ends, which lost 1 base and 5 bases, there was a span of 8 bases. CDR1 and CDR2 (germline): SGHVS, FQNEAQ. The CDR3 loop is CASSLDRIETQYF. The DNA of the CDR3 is TGTGCCAGCAGCTTAGACAGGATCGAGACCCAGTACTTC.

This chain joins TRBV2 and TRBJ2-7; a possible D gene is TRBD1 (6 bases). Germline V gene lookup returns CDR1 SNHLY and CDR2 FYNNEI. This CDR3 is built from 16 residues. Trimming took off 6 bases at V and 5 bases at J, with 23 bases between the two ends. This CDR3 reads CASRKDVAQGFDEQYF. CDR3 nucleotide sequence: TGTGCCAGCAGAAAAGATGTAGCCCAGGGGTTCGACGAGCAGTACTTC.

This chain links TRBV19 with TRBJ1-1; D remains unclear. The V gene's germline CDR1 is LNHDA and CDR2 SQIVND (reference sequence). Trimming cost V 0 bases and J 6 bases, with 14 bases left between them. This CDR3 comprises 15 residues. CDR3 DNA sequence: TGTGCCAGTAGTATAGAAGAGGGAGGAGTGGCTGAAGCTTTCTTT. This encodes CASSIEEGGVAEAFF.

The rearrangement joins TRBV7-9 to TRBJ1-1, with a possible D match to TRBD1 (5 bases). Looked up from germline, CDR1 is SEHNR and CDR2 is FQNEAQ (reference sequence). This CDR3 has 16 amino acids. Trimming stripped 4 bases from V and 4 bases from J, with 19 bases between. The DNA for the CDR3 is TGTGCCAGCAGCTACCCGGGACTACACCCGGGCACTGAAGCTTTCTTT. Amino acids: CASSYPGLHPGTEAFF.

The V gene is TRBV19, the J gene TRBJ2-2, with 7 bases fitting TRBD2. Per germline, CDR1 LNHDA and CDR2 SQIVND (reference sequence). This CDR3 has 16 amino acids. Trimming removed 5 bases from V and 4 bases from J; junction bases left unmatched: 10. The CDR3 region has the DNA TGTGCCAGTAGTGCCTTGCGGGGGAGGGGCACCGGGGAGCTGTTTTTT. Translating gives CASSALRGRGTGELFF.

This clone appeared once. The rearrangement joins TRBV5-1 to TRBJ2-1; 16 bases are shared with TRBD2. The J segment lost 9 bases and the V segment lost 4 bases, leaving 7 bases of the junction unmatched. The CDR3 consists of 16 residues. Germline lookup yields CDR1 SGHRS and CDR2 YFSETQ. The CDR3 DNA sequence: TGCGCCAGCAGCCTCGGGACTAGCGGGGGGGTAGGTGAGCAGTTCTTC. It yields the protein CASSLGTSGGVGEQFF.

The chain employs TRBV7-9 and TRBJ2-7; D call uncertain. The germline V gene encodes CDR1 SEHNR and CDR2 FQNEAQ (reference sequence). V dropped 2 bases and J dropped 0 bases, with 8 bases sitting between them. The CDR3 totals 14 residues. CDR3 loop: CASSLLQSSYEQYF. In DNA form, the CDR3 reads TGTGCCAGCAGCTTATTACAATCCTCCTACGAGCAGTACTTC.

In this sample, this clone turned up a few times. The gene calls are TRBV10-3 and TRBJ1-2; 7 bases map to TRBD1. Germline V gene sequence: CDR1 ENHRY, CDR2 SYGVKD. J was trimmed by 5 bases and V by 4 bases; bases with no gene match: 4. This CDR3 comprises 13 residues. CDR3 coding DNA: TGTGCCATCAGTGGAGACAGGGTATATGGCTACACCTTC. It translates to CAISGDRVYGYTF.

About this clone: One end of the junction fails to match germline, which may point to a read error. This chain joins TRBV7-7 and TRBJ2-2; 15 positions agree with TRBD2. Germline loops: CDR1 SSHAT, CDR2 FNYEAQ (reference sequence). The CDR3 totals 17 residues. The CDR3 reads CASSLRTSGRGTGELFF. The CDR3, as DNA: TGTGCTAGCAGCCTAAGGACTAGCGGGAGGGGGACCGGGGAGCTGTTTTTT.

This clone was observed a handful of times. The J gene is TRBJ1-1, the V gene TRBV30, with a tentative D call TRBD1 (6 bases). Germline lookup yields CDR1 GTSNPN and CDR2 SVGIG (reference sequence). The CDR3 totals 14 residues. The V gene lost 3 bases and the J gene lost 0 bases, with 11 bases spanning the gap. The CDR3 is CAWRTGHMNTEAFF. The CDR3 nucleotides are TGTGCCTGGAGAACAGGGCACATGAACACTGAAGCTTTCTTT.

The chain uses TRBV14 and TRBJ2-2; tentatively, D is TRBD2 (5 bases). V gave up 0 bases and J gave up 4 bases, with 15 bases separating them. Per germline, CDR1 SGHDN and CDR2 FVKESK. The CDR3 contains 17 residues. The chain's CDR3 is CASSQDRRTQSTGELFF. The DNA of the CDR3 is TGTGCCAGCAGCCAAGATAGGAGGACCCAGAGCACCGGGGAGCTGTTTTTT.